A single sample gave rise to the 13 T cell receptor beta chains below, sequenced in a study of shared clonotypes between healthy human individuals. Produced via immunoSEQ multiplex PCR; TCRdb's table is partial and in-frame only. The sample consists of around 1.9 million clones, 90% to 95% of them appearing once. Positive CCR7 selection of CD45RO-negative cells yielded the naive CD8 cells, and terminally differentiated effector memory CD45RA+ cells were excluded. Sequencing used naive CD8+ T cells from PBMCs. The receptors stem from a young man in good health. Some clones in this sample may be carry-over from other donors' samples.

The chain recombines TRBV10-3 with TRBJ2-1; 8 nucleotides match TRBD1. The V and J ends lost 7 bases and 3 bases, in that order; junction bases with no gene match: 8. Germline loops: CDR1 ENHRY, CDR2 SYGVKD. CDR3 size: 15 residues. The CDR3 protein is CAITAGTGGYNEQFF. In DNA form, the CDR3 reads TGTGCCATCACGGCCGGGACAGGCGGCTACAATGAGCAGTTCTTC.

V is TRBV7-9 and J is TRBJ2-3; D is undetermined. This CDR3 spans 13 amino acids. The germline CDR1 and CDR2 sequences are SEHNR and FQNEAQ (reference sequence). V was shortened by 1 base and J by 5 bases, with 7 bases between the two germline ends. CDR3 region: CASSLGDGDTQYF. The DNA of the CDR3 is TGTGCCAGCAGCTTAGGAGACGGAGATACGCAGTATTTT.

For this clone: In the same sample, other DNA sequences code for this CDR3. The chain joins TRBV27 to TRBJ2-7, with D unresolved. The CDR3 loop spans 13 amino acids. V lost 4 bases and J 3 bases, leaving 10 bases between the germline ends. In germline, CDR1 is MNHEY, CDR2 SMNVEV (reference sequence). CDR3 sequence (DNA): TGTGCCAGCAGTTCGGGTCTAATCTACGAGCAGTACTTC. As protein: CASSSGLIYEQYF.

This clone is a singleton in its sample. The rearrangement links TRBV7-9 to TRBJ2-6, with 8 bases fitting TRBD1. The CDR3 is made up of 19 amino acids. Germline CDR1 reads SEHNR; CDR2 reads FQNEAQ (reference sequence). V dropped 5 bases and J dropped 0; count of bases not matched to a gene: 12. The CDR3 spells CASSTTRTGGSSGANVLTF. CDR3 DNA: TGTGCCAGCAGCACCACGCGTACAGGGGGAAGCTCTGGGGCCAACGTCCTGACTTTC.

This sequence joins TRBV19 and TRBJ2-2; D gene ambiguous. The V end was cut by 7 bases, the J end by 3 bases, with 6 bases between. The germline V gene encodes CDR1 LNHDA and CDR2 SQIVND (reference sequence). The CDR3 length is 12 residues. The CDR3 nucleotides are TGTGCCAGTATCCCGGACACCGGGGAGCTGTTTTTT. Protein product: CASIPDTGELFF.

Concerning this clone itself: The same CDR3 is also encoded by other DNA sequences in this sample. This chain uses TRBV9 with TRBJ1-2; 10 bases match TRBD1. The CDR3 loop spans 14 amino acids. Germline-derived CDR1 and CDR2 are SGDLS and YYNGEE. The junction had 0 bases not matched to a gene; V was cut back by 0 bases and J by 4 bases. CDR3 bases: TGTGCCAGCAGCGTAGGGGACAGGGGCTATGGCTACACCTTC. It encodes CASSVGDRGYGYTF.

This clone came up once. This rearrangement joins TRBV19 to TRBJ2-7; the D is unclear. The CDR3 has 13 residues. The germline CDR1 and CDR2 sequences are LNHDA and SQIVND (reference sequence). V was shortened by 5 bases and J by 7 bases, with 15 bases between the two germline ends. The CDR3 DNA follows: TGTGCCAGTAGTGACTCCAACCAAAGGGAGCAGTACTTC. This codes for CASSDSNQREQYF.

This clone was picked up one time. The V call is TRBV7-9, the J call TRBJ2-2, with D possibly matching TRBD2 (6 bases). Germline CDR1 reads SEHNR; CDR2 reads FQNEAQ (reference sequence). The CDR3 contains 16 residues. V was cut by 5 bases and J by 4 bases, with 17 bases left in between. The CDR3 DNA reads TGTGCCAGCAGCCCGCGGGACTTCCCATTCACCGGGGAGCTGTTTTTT. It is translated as CASSPRDFPFTGELFF.

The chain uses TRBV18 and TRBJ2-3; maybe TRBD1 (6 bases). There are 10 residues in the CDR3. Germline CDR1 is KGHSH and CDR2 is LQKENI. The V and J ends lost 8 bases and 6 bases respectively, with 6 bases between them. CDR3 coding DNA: TGTGCCAGCAGGGGGGATACGCAGTATTTT. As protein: CASRGDTQYF.

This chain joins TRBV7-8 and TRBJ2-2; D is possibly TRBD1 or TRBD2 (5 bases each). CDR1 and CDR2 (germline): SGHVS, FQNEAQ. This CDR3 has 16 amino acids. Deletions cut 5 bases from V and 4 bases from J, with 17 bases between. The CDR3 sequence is CASSQSGRKVTGELFF. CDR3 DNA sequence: TGTGCCAGCAGCCAATCGGGACGGAAAGTCACCGGGGAGCTGTTTTTT.

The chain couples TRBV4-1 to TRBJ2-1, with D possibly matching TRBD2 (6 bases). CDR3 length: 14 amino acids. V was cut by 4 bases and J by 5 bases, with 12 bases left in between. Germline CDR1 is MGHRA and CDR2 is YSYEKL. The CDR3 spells CASSPDRLDNEQFF. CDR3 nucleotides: TGCGCCAGCAGCCCCGACAGACTAGACAATGAGCAGTTCTTC.

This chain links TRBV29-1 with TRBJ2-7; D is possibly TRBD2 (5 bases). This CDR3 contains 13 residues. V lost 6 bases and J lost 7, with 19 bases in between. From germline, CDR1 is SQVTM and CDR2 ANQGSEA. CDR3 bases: TGCAGCGTGTTGCCGGGCCTACCGGGAGAGCAGTACTTC. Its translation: CSVLPGLPGEQYF.

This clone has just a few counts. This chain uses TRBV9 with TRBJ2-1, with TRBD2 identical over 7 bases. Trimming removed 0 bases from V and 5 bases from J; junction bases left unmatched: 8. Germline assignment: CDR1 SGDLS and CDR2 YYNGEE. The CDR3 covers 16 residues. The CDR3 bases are TGTGCCAGCAGCGTAGCTGGGAGCGGGAACGACAATGAGCAGTTCTTC. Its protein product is CASSVAGSGNDNEQFF.